The entry below gives a single T cell receptor beta chain sequence along with its context. Its antigen remains unknown. Random-hexamer reverse transcription was applied to about 0.45 to 1 ug RNA. An immunoSEQ multiplex PCR generated amplified TCR beta CDR3 products spanning 54 Vbeta and 13 Jbeta. TCRdb re-analysed the immunoSEQ multiplex PCR reads in MiXCR, keeping a single row per CDR3 protein. Counted here are some 120,000 distinct CDR3 sequences, about 93% occurring once; the ten biggest clones make up less than 0.25%. Germline V gene lookup returns CDR1 SQVTM and CDR2 ANQGSEA. This CDR3 comprises 12 residues. Trimming removed 5 bases from V and 4 bases from J, with 9 bases in between. This sample is drawn from a study of CD8 T cells in Susac syndrome. Susac syndrome patients met recently defined diagnostic criteria for definite or probable disease. Negative isolation was used for CD8+ and CD4+ T cells, and FACS enrichment was applied to TEMRA cells.

Study-wide results and limits: A relatively small number of individuals underwent TCR sequencing and HLA analysis.

Sequencing was performed on CD8+ T cells from PBMCs. The origin of this receptor is a human donor with Susac syndrome. The chain joins TRBV29-1 to TRBJ2-1; no clear D. The chain's CDR3 is CSVLPRYNEQFF. CDR3 nucleotide sequence: TGCAGCGTTTTACCTAGATACAATGAGCAGTTCTTC.